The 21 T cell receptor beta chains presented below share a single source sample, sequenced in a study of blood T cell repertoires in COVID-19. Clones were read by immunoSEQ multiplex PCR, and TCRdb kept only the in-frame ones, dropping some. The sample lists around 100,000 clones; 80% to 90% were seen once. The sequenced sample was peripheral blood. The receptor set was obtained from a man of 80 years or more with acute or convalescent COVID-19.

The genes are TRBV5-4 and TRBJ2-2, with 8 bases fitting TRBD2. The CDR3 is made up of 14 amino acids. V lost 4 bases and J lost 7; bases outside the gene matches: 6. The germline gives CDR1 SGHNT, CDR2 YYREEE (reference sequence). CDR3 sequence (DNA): TGTGCCAGCAGCCCCTGGCTAGCGGGCGGGGAGCTGTTTTTT. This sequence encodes CASSPWLAGGELFF.

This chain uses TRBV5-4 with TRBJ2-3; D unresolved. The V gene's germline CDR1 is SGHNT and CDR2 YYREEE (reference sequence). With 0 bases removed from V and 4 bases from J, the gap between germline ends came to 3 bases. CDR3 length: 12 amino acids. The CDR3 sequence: CASSLEPDTQYF. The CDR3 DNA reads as TGTGCCAGCAGCTTGGAGCCAGATACGCAGTATTTT.

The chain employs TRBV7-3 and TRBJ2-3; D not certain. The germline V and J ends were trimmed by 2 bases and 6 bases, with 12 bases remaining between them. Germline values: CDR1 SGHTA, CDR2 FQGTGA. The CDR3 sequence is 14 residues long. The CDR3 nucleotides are TGTGCCAGCAGCTTATCTGGGCGTATTGATACGCAGTATTTT. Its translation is CASSLSGRIDTQYF.

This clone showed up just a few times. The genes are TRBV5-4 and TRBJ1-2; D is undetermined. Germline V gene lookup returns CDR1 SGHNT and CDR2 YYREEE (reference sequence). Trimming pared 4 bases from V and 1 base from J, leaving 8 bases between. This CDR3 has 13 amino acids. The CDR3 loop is CASSVQSNYGYTF. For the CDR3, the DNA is TGTGCCAGCAGCGTACAGAGTAACTATGGCTACACCTTC.

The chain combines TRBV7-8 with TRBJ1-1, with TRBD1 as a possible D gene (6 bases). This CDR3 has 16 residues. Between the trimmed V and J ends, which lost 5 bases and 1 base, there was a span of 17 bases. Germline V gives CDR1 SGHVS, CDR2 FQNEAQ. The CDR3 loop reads CASSRPPGQSNTEAFF. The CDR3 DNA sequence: TGTGCCAGCAGCCGCCCCCCCGGACAGTCGAACACTGAAGCTTTCTTT.

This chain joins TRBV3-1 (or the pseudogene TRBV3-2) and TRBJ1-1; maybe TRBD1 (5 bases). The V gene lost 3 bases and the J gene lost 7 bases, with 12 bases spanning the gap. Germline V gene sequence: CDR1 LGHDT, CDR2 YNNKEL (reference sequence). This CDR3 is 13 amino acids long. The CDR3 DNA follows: TGTGCCAGCAGCCAGGGGCGAAGGAATGAAGCTTTCTTT. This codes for CASSQGRRNEAFF.

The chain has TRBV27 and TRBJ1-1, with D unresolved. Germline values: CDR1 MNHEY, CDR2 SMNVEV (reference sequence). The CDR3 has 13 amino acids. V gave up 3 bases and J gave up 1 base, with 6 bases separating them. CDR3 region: CASSLTQNTEAFF. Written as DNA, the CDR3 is TGTGCCAGCAGTTTGACACAGAACACTGAAGCTTTCTTT.

CDR3 amino acids: CASSHSGKGINEQFF. CDR3 nucleotide sequence: TGTGCCAGTAGTCATAGCGGGAAGGGGATCAATGAGCAGTTCTTC. This chain uses TRBV19 with TRBJ2-1, with 8 positions matching TRBD2. The CDR3 sequence is 15 residues long. Germline V CDR1 and CDR2: LNHDA, SQIVND (reference sequence). J gave up 6 bases and V 5 bases, and 9 bases lay outside the gene matches.

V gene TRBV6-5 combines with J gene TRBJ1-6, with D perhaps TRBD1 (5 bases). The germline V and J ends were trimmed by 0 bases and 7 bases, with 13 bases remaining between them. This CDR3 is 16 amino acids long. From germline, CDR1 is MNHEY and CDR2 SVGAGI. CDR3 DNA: TGTGCCAGCAGTTACTCGCAGGGCCAGTTAAATTCACCCCTCCACTTT. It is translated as CASSYSQGQLNSPLHF.

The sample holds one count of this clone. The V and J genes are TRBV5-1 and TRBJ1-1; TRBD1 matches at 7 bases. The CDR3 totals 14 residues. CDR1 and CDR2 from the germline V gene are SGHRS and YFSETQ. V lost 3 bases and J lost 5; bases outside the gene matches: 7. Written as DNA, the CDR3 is TGCGCCAGCAGCTGGAACCAGGGGGGAACTGAAGCTTTCTTT. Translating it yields CASSWNQGGTEAFF.

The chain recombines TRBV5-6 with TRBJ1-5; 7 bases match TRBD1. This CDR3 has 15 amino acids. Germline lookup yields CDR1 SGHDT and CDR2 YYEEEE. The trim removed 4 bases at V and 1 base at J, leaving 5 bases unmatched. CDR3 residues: CASSVGDSSNQPQHF. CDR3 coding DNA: TGTGCCAGCAGCGTGGGGGACAGCAGCAATCAGCCCCAGCATTTT.

Here the CDR3 reads CASTATRSQPQHF. The CDR3 coding sequence is TGTGCCAGTACCGCGACGAGGAGTCAGCCCCAGCATTTT. The gene calls are TRBV19 and TRBJ1-5, with unresolved D. The CDR3 runs 13 residues. CDR1 is LNHDA, CDR2 SQIVND, per germline (reference sequence). Trimming left V 7 bases short and J 6 bases short, with 13 bases between. The variable domain in full, with the rest retrieved from reference TRBV19 and TRBJ1-5, is DGGITQSPKYLFRKEGQNVTLSCEQNLNHDAMYWYRQDPGQGLRLIYYSQIVNDFQKGDIAEGYSVSREKKESFPLTVTSAQKNPTAFYLCASTATRSQPQHFGDGTRLSIL.

CDR3 DNA sequence: TGTGCCAGCACCCAGGGGTTGAACACTGAAGCTTTCTTT. It is translated as CASTQGLNTEAFF. The chain couples TRBV7-3 to TRBJ1-1; possible D gene TRBD1, 6 bases. This CDR3 has 13 residues. The ends were cut back, 7 bases at V and 0 bases at J, with 9 bases in the middle. Looked up from germline, CDR1 is SGHTA and CDR2 is FQGTGA.

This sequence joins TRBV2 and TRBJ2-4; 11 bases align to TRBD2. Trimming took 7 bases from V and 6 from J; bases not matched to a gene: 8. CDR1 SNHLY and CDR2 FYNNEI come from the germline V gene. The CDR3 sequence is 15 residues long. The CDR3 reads CASILAGGAGNIQYF. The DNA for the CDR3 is TGTGCCAGCATCCTAGCGGGAGGTGCGGGAAACATTCAGTACTTC.

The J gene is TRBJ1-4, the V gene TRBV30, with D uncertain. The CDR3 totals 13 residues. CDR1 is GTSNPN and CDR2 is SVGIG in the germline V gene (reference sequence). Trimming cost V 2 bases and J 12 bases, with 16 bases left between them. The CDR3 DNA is TGTGCCTGGAGTAAGAGGGCCGCAGAACAACTGTTTTTT. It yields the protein CAWSKRAAEQLFF.

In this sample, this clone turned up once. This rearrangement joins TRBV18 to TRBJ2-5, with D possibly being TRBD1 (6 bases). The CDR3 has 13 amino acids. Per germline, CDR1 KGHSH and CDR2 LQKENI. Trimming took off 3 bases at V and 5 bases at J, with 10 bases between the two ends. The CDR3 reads CASSPMGAETQYF. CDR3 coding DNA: TGTGCCAGCTCACCCATGGGGGCCGAGACCCAGTACTTC.

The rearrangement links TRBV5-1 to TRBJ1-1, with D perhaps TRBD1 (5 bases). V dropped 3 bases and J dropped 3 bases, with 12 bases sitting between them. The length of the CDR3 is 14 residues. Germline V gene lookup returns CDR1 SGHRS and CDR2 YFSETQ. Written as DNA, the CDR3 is TGCGCCAGCAGCTCGGACAATCAGGACACTGAAGCTTTCTTT. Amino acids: CASSSDNQDTEAFF. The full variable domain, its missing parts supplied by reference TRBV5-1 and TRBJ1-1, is KAGVTQTPRYLIKTRGQQVTLSCSPISGHRSVSWYQQTPGQGLQFLFEYFSETQRNKGNFPGRFSGRQFSNSRSEMNVSTLELGDSALYLCASSSDNQDTEAFFGQGTRLTVV.

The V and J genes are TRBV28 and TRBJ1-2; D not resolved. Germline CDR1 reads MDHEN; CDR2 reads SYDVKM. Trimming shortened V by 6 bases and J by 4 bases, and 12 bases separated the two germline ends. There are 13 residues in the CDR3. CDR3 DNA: TGTGCCAGCAGCCCCATGCCGGGCTATGGCTACACCTTC. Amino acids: CASSPMPGYGYTF.

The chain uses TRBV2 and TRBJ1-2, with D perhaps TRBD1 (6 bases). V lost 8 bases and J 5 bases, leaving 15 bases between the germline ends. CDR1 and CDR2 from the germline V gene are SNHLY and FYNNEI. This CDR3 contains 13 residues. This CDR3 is CASEAGDRYGYTF. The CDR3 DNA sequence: TGTGCCAGCGAGGCAGGGGATCGGTATGGCTACACCTTC.

CDR3 in amino acids: CASSYSAQGWTEAFF. The CDR3 DNA sequence: TGTGCCAGCAGTTACTCGGCCCAGGGCTGGACTGAAGCTTTCTTT. The chain employs TRBV6-5 and TRBJ1-1; the D gene is possibly TRBD1 (5 bases). V was cut by 0 bases and J by 5 bases, with 13 bases left in between. Germline V gives CDR1 MNHEY, CDR2 SVGAGI. The length of the CDR3 is 15 residues.

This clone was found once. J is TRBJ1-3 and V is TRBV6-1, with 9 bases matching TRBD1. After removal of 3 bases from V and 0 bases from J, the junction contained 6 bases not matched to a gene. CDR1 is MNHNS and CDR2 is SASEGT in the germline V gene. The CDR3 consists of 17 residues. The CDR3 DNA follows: TGTGCCAGCAGTGATGGGACAGGGCAAAACTCTGGAAACACCATATATTTT. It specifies CASSDGTGQNSGNTIYF.